The 20 T cell receptor beta chains below were found in one sample sequenced in a study of a mutant IDH1 vaccine in newly diagnosed glioma. No antigens are known for them. Sequencing was performed with immunoSEQ multiplex PCR; in TCRdb, only in-frame clones are kept and a portion is missing. The table lists about 45,000 clones, around 94% of them singletons. Time point in this sample: week 35, safety follow-up. Doses comprised 300 ug of mutant IDH1 20-mer peptide each, plus topical imiquimod. This material consisted of PBMCs, taken from a glioma patient whose treatment included an IDH1 peptide vaccine. All receptors come from a man aged 50 or older with glioma.

This rearrangement joins TRBV6-1 to TRBJ2-1, with 13 bases lining up with TRBD2. Germline CDR1 is MNHNS and CDR2 is SASEGT. The J segment lost 6 bases and the V segment lost 2 bases, leaving 1 base of the junction unmatched. There are 15 residues in the CDR3. The CDR3 nucleotides are TGTGCCAGCAGTGAAAGGACTAGCGGGAGCAATGAGCAGTTCTTC. It encodes CASSERTSGSNEQFF.

The chain carries TRBV28 and TRBJ2-4, with 13 bases aligning to TRBD2. This CDR3 contains 17 residues. After removal of 7 bases from V and 0 bases from J, the junction contained 6 bases not matched to a gene. From germline, CDR1 is MDHEN and CDR2 SYDVKM. The CDR3 DNA reads as TGTGCCAGCAATACTAGCGGGAGGGGGCTAGCCAAAAACATTCAGTACTTC. Its protein product is CASNTSGRGLAKNIQYF.

This clone was seen a single time. The chain recombines TRBV7-3 with TRBJ1-1; D gene uncertain. The germline gives CDR1 SGHTA, CDR2 FQGTGA. V gave up 5 bases and J gave up 6 bases, with 16 bases separating them. CDR3 size: 14 residues. In nucleotides, the CDR3 is TGTGCCAGCAGCATCGATCGGGGAGGCGCTGAAGCTTTCTTT. Its protein product is CASSIDRGGAEAFF.

This chain links TRBV6-5 with TRBJ2-7; either TRBD1 or TRBD2 may supply D (5 bases each). The V end was cut by 0 bases, the J end by 6 bases, with 12 bases between. Germline CDR1 MNHEY, CDR2 SVGAGI. CDR3 size: 14 residues. CDR3 DNA sequence: TGTGCCAGCAGTTACTCGGTGTCGGGGCCCGAGCAGTACTTC. It encodes CASSYSVSGPEQYF.

This chain joins TRBV7-2 and TRBJ1-2; D not resolved. From germline, CDR1 is SGHTA and CDR2 FQGNSA. The CDR3 consists of 15 residues. Trimming removed 5 bases from V and 4 bases from J, with 17 bases in between. The CDR3 region has the DNA TGTGCCAGCAGCCGCCCCTCGGAGGCACTCTATGGCTACACCTTC. This codes for CASSRPSEALYGYTF. Full variable domain (remainder filled in from reference TRBV7-2 and TRBJ1-2): GAGVSQSPSNKVTEKGKDVELRCDPISGHTALYWYRQSLGQGLEFLIYFQGNSAPDKSGLPSDRFSAERTGGSVSTLTIQRTQQEDSAVYLCASSRPSEALYGYTFGSGTRLTVV.

The chain carries TRBV7-2 and TRBJ1-1, with 7 positions matching TRBD1. The CDR3 is made up of 16 amino acids. Germline V lookup: CDR1 SGHTA, CDR2 FQGNSA. The ends lost 4 bases at V and 4 bases at J; junction bases unmatched: 12. The CDR3 DNA follows: TGTGCCAGCAGCTCCCAACAGGGGATTAGGACCACTGAAGCTTTCTTT. It translates to CASSSQQGIRTTEAFF.

The rearrangement joins TRBV7-2 to TRBJ2-3, with 7 bases aligning to TRBD2. V trimming: 2 bases; J trimming: 3 bases; junction bases outside the gene matches: 14. Germline assignment: CDR1 SGHTA and CDR2 FQGNSA. The CDR3 extends over 18 amino acids. The CDR3 here is CASSLRTRLNSRTDTQYF. The CDR3 DNA reads TGTGCCAGCAGCTTAAGGACTAGACTGAATTCAAGGACAGATACGCAGTATTTT.

This chain joins TRBV5-4 and TRBJ1-2; D unclear. Germline CDR1 SGHNT, CDR2 YYREEE (reference sequence). The germline V and J ends were trimmed by 4 bases and 7 bases, with 14 bases remaining between them. CDR3 length: 13 amino acids. Written as DNA, the CDR3 is TGTGCCAGCAGCCGAGTAGGGCATCTTGGCTACACCTTC. It encodes CASSRVGHLGYTF.

This rearrangement joins TRBV7-2 to TRBJ2-2, with 7 bases matching TRBD2. The CDR3 sequence is 16 residues long. Unmatched junction bases numbered 6, after V lost 5 bases and J lost 0 bases. In germline, CDR1 is SGHTA, CDR2 FQGNSA. In DNA, the CDR3 is TGTGCCAGCAGCCCTAGCGGCAGGTCGAACACCGGGGAGCTGTTTTTT. It encodes CASSPSGRSNTGELFF. Complete variable domain (other parts from reference TRBV7-2 and TRBJ2-2): GAGVSQSPSNKVTEKGKDVELRCDPISGHTALYWYRQSLGQGLEFLIYFQGNSAPDKSGLPSDRFSAERTGGSVSTLTIQRTQQEDSAVYLCASSPSGRSNTGELFFGEGSRLTVL.

The V and J genes are TRBV5-1 and TRBJ2-3; D remains ambiguous. CDR3 size: 15 residues. The V end lost 1 base, the J end lost 5 bases, and 14 bases lay between the germline ends. Germline V gene sequence: CDR1 SGHRS, CDR2 YFSETQ. CDR3 residues: CASSLPNDPRDTQYF. The CDR3 DNA sequence: TGCGCCAGCAGCTTGCCCAATGACCCTCGAGATACGCAGTATTTT.

This clone was observed once. J is TRBJ1-1 and V is TRBV7-3; D gene uncertain. CDR3 length equals 14 residues. Trimming took off 8 bases at V and 5 bases at J, with 18 bases between the two ends. The V gene's germline CDR1 is SGHTA and CDR2 FQGTGA. The CDR3 nucleotides read TGTGCCAGCTCCTACTCCGGGCTGGGTACTGAAGCTTTCTTT. This codes for CASSYSGLGTEAFF. The full variable domain, with the rest looked up from reference TRBV7-3 and TRBJ1-1, is GAGVSQTPSNKVTEKGKYVELRCDPISGHTALYWYRQSLGQGPEFLIYFQGTGAADDSGLPNDRFFAVRPEGSVSTLKIQRTERGDSAVYLCASSYSGLGTEAFFGQGTRLTVV.

The chain joins TRBV4-1 to TRBJ1-3, with D tentatively TRBD1 (5 bases). The CDR3 spans 16 residues. Looked up from germline, CDR1 is MGHRA and CDR2 is YSYEKL. Trimming removed 3 bases at V and 0 bases at J, with 12 bases between. CDR3 region: CASSHGRGTSGNTIYF. As DNA, the CDR3 is TGCGCCAGCAGCCACGGAAGGGGAACCTCTGGAAACACCATATATTTT.

V and J are TRBV7-3 and TRBJ2-3, with D possibly being TRBD2 (6 bases). Per the germline V gene, CDR1 is SGHTA and CDR2 is FQGTGA. Trimming took 1 base from V and 1 from J, leaving 9 bases between them. This CDR3 has 15 amino acids. The CDR3: CASSLIGGGTDTQYF. CDR3 coding DNA: TGTGCCAGCAGCTTAATCGGCGGGGGCACAGATACGCAGTATTTT.

The chain is built from TRBV4-1 and TRBJ2-7; 8 nucleotides agree with TRBD1. In germline, CDR1 is MGHRA, CDR2 YSYEKL. J was trimmed by 1 base and V by 5 bases; bases with no gene match: 7. CDR3 length: 15 residues. As DNA, the CDR3 is TGCGCCAGCAGCATCCGACAGGGGATTTCCTACGAGCAGTACTTC. It translates to CASSIRQGISYEQYF.

The rearrangement joins TRBV13 to TRBJ1-2, with D possibly being TRBD1 (6 bases). V lost 1 base and J lost 3, with 24 bases in between. In germline, CDR1 is PRHDT, CDR2 FYEKMQ (reference sequence). CDR3 length equals 19 residues. The CDR3 DNA follows: TGTGCCAGCAGCTTAGTGAGCGGTTTCGGGGGGCGAAGTGACTATGGCTACACCTTC. Its translation is CASSLVSGFGGRSDYGYTF.

This sequence joins TRBV30 and TRBJ2-3, with D possibly matching TRBD1 (6 bases). Trimming shortened V by 4 bases and J by 1 base, and 9 bases separated the two germline ends. Germline-derived CDR1 and CDR2 are GTSNPN and SVGIG (reference sequence). There are 13 residues in the CDR3. The CDR3 DNA reads TGTGCCTGGAACAGGGTACGCACAGATACGCAGTATTTT. Its translation is CAWNRVRTDTQYF.

V is TRBV5-1 and J is TRBJ2-1, with 7 nucleotides matching TRBD1. J was trimmed by 6 bases and V by 4 bases; bases with no gene match: 7. This CDR3 is 14 amino acids long. Germline CDR1 is SGHRS and CDR2 is YFSETQ. CDR3 sequence: CASSPPGDSNEQFF. As DNA, the CDR3 is TGCGCCAGCAGCCCGCCCGGGGACAGCAATGAGCAGTTCTTC.

The chain carries TRBV4-1 and TRBJ1-4; TRBD1 is a possible D gene (6 bases). This CDR3 has 16 residues. V lost 4 bases to trimming and J lost 8 bases, with 20 bases between them. From germline, CDR1 is MGHRA and CDR2 YSYEKL. The DNA of the CDR3 is TGCGCCAGCAGCCTTAAGGGGGGCGGGGGTGGAGAAAAACTGTTTTTT. This encodes CASSLKGGGGGEKLFF.

The chain carries TRBV18 and TRBJ2-6, with 8 bases lining up with TRBD1. The CDR3 length is 17 residues. Germline loops: CDR1 KGHSH, CDR2 LQKENI. Trimming removed 3 bases from V and 1 base from J; junction bases left unmatched: 5. CDR3 in amino acids: CASSPGTGDSGANVLTF. The DNA for the CDR3 is TGTGCCAGCTCACCCGGGACAGGAGATTCTGGGGCCAACGTCCTGACTTTC.

CDR3 in amino acids: CSVHNRVSDTQYF. For the CDR3, the DNA is TGCAGCGTTCACAACAGGGTTTCAGATACGCAGTATTTT. V usage is TRBV29-1 and J usage is TRBJ2-3; TRBD1 is a possible D gene (6 bases). Germline-derived CDR1 and CDR2 are SQVTM and ANQGSEA. Trimming left V 5 bases short and J 4 bases short, with 13 bases between. The CDR3 is 13 amino acids.